This entry features one T cell receptor (beta chain) sequence. Its target is unknown. Specified treatment: about 20 received Ad26.COV2.S at low or high dose, single or two shots; 5 received placebo; per-sample allocation not given. Sampling took place 63 days after the first vaccine or placebo injection. The sample comes from a study of Ad26.COV2.S vaccination and SARS-CoV-2 variants. Clones were sequenced by immunoSEQ multiplex PCR, and TCRdb holds only the in-frame ones, with some missing. The table includes a few hundred thousand clones, around nine tenths detected once. Overall study findings and caveats: People who got the vaccine or the placebo had similar non-spike TCR breadth.

This sample comprised peripheral blood, obtained in a trial of Ad26.COV2.S vaccine versus placebo. This sequence originates from a person aged 18 to 59 who received the Ad26.COV2.S COVID-19 vaccine or a placebo.

The CDR3 DNA sequence: TGCGCCAGCAGCCTGAATACGGGACGGAACTACGAGCAGTACTTC. It encodes CASSLNTGRNYEQYF. The V gene is TRBV5-1, the J gene TRBJ2-7, with D possibly called TRBD1 or TRBD2 (5 bases each). CDR1 and CDR2 (germline): SGHRS, YFSETQ. The CDR3 spans 15 residues. Trimming pared 4 bases from V and 3 bases from J, leaving 17 bases between.